The 30 T cell receptor beta chains below come from one sample, sequenced in a study of T cells in narcolepsy. The data were produced by immunoSEQ multiplex PCR, yet TCRdb's version contains in-frame clones alone and is incomplete. The sample comprises some 13,000 clones, roughly nine tenths of which are singletons, and approximately 1.7% rests with the top ten. The sequenced sample consisted of CD45RA- memory CD4+ T cells from PBMCs. All receptors come from a human donor with narcolepsy.

This clone has just one count. CDR3 in DNA: TGTGCCAGTCTTTTTCGGAGCGGGAATGAGCAGTTCTTC. This encodes CASLFRSGNEQFF. This sequence joins TRBV28 and TRBJ2-1; possibly TRBD2 for D (6 bases). V lost 9 bases, J lost 7 bases, and 16 bases lay in between. The CDR3 is made up of 13 amino acids. Germline V CDR1 and CDR2: MDHEN, SYDVKM.

The V and J genes are TRBV20-1 and TRBJ1-1; no firm D call. Germline CDR1 reads DFQATT; CDR2 reads SNEGSKA (reference sequence). Trimming took off 0 bases at V and 8 bases at J, with 7 bases between the two ends. The CDR3 runs 11 residues. CDR3 sequence reads: CSARDEVEAFF. CDR3 coding DNA: TGCAGTGCTAGAGATGAGGTAGAAGCTTTCTTT.

This clone appeared once. The chain is built from TRBV7-3 and TRBJ1-1; no reliable D call. Germline CDR1 is SGHTA and CDR2 is FQGTGA. The CDR3 spans 14 residues. V was cut by 5 bases and J by 5 bases, with 15 bases left in between. The CDR3 is CASSPLTTGTEAFF. As DNA, the CDR3 is TGTGCCAGCAGCCCACTGACGACTGGGACTGAAGCTTTCTTT.

J is TRBJ2-3 and V is TRBV6-5, with 8 bases fitting TRBD1. The CDR3 spans 15 residues. J gave up 4 bases and V 4 bases, and 7 bases lay outside the gene matches. Germline CDR1 is MNHEY and CDR2 is SVGAGI. CDR3 sequence (DNA): TGTGCCAGCAGTTCCGACAGGGGAGAGGCAGATACGCAGTATTTT. This codes for CASSSDRGEADTQYF.

J is TRBJ2-7 and V is TRBV6-1; D gene unclear. Germline V CDR1 and CDR2: MNHNS, SASEGT. This CDR3 contains 16 residues. The V end lost 4 bases, the J end lost 4 bases, and 20 bases lay between the germline ends. The DNA of the CDR3 is TGTGCCAGCAGTGCAGCAAGCACAGAGTCCACGTACGAGCAGTACTTC. Translated, it gives CASSAASTESTYEQYF.

The chain employs TRBV5-5 and TRBJ2-7, with a tentative D call TRBD1 (6 bases). Germline V gives CDR1 SGHKS, CDR2 YYEKEE (reference sequence). The CDR3 is 15 amino acids. Between the trimmed V and J ends, which lost 2 bases and 2 bases, there was a span of 14 bases. CDR3 loop: CASSLGQWIPYEQYF. CDR3 sequence (DNA): TGTGCCAGCAGCTTAGGACAGTGGATTCCCTACGAGCAGTACTTC.

The chain joins TRBV2 to TRBJ2-3, with TRBD2 identical over 10 bases. The CDR3 length is 16 residues. V lost 6 bases to trimming and J lost 4 bases; unmatched junction nucleotides: 10. Germline CDR1 reads SNHLY; CDR2 reads FYNNEI. The CDR3 DNA follows: TGTGCCAGCAGCCCGTTAGGACTAGCGGTCGCAGATACGCAGTATTTT. This encodes CASSPLGLAVADTQYF.

The gene calls are TRBV30 and TRBJ1-5; 10 bases match TRBD1. CDR3 length: 15 residues. Trimming took 3 bases from V and 4 from J; bases not matched to a gene: 6. Germline V CDR1 and CDR2: GTSNPN, SVGIG (reference sequence). CDR3 loop: CAWSLPDRGNQPQHF. As DNA, the CDR3 is TGTGCCTGGAGCCTACCGGACAGGGGGAATCAGCCCCAGCATTTT.

This chain links TRBV11-2 with TRBJ1-1, with 9 nucleotides matching TRBD1. The J segment lost 5 bases and the V segment lost 2 bases, leaving 6 bases of the junction unmatched. The CDR3 runs to 15 residues. In germline, CDR1 is SGHAT, CDR2 FQNNGV. Here the CDR3 reads CASSLRDREVTEAFF. CDR3 in DNA: TGTGCCAGCAGCTTAAGGGACAGGGAGGTTACTGAAGCTTTCTTT.

This chain connects TRBV19 to TRBJ2-3; TRBD2 aligns across 10 bases. CDR3 length equals 16 residues. V dropped 5 bases and J dropped 2; count of bases not matched to a gene: 7. Germline-derived CDR1 and CDR2 are LNHDA and SQIVND (reference sequence). CDR3 sequence: CASSFLLAGATDTQYF. CDR3 nucleotide sequence: TGTGCCAGTAGTTTTCTCCTAGCGGGGGCCACAGATACGCAGTATTTT.

The rearrangement joins TRBV30 to TRBJ2-5, with 15 nucleotides matching TRBD2. CDR3 length: 17 residues. Germline assignment: CDR1 GTSNPN and CDR2 SVGIG (reference sequence). Germline trimming cut 3 bases from V and 5 bases from J; bases unmatched to any gene: 10. CDR3 residues: CAWSSGLAGGPRETQYF. CDR3 coding DNA: TGTGCCTGGAGCTCGGGACTAGCGGGAGGACCCCGGGAGACCCAGTACTTC.

This clone was seen a handful of times. V usage is TRBV10-3 and J usage is TRBJ1-5; tentatively, D is TRBD1 (5 bases). Trimming stripped 6 bases from V and 6 bases from J, with 12 bases between. The germline V gene has CDR1 ENHRY and CDR2 SYGVKD. The CDR3 runs 13 residues. The CDR3 DNA follows: TGTGCCATCAGGGGGGGGATGAGTCAGCCCCAGCATTTT. Translated, it gives CAIRGGMSQPQHF.

The J gene is TRBJ1-6, the V gene TRBV2, with TRBD1 matching 11 bases. The CDR3 has 16 residues. Per germline, CDR1 SNHLY and CDR2 FYNNEI. The V and J ends lost 6 bases and 9 bases, in that order; junction bases with no gene match: 10. The CDR3 DNA reads TGTGCCAGCAGGAGGCCTTCCGGACAGGGGGCTTCACCCCTCCACTTT. Protein: CASRRPSGQGASPLHF.

The CDR3 protein is CAWTRGGMDNQPQHF. The CDR3 coding sequence is TGTGCCTGGACCCGGGGGGGGATGGACAATCAGCCCCAGCATTTT. The chain links TRBV30 to TRBJ1-5, with D perhaps matching TRBD1 (5 bases). Trimming removed 4 bases from V and 3 bases from J, with 16 bases in between. Germline values: CDR1 GTSNPN, CDR2 SVGIG (reference sequence). The CDR3 loop spans 15 amino acids.

The chain uses TRBV14 and TRBJ2-7; possible D gene TRBD2, 6 bases. CDR1 and CDR2 (germline): SGHDN, FVKESK. The CDR3 totals 13 residues. Trimming shortened V by 4 bases and J by 6 bases, and 13 bases separated the two germline ends. This CDR3 is CASSRGTALEQYF. The CDR3 DNA is TGTGCCAGCAGCCGCGGGACTGCCCTCGAGCAGTACTTC.

The rearrangement uses TRBV5-4 and TRBJ1-1; a possible D gene is TRBD1 (6 bases). This CDR3 spans 14 amino acids. V dropped 6 bases and J dropped 4 bases, with 16 bases sitting between them. Per the germline V gene, CDR1 is SGHNT and CDR2 is YYREEE (reference sequence). CDR3 sequence reads: CASTAGGGGTEAFF. The CDR3 nucleotides are TGTGCCAGCACCGCCGGGGGCGGGGGCACTGAAGCTTTCTTT.

The rearrangement uses TRBV9 and TRBJ2-1; 7 nucleotides align to TRBD2. The CDR3 has 16 residues. Germline CDR1 SGDLS, CDR2 YYNGEE. J was trimmed by 5 bases and V by 0 bases; bases with no gene match: 8. CDR3 loop: CASSVVVGGPHNEQFF. For the CDR3, the DNA is TGTGCCAGCAGCGTAGTGGTGGGAGGGCCTCACAATGAGCAGTTCTTC. Full variable domain (missing parts from reference TRBV9 and TRBJ2-1): DSGVTQTPKHLITATGQRVTLRCSPRSGDLSVYWYQQSLDQGLQFLIQYYNGEERAKGNILERFSAQQFPDLHSELNLSSLELGDSALYFCASSVVVGGPHNEQFFGPGTRLTVL.

The rearrangement uses TRBV29-1 and TRBJ2-5; 7 bases align to TRBD1. The last part of the DNA fits TRBJ2-7 better; the J call may be wrong. The CDR3 sequence is 12 residues long. Germline V gene data show CDR1 as SQVTM and CDR2 as ANQGSEA. DNA of the CDR3: TGCAGCGTCGCACGGACAGGTCTCGAGCAGTACTTC. Translation gives CSVARTGLEQYF.

This chain connects TRBV27 to TRBJ2-7; 9 positions match TRBD1. The CDR3 consists of 16 residues. The germline CDR1 and CDR2 sequences are MNHEY and SMNVEV (reference sequence). The junction had 10 bases not matched to a gene; V was cut back by 5 bases and J by 2 bases. CDR3 nucleotide sequence: TGTGCCAGCAGTCCTATTACAGGGGGCCCGACCTACGAGCAGTACTTC. It translates to CASSPITGGPTYEQYF.

V and J are TRBV6-4 and TRBJ1-2, with D tentatively TRBD1 (6 bases). The length of the CDR3 is 12 residues. CDR1 is MRHNA, CDR2 SNTAGT, per germline. The ends were cut back, 8 bases at V and 7 bases at J, with 14 bases in the middle. In DNA, the CDR3 is TGTGCCAGCGGGAACTTAGGGGGTGGCTACACCTTC. Amino acids: CASGNLGGGYTF.

This chain uses TRBV5-5 with TRBJ1-5; 7 nucleotides agree with TRBD1. CDR1 SGHKS and CDR2 YYEKEE come from the germline V gene (reference sequence). J was trimmed by 2 bases and V by 4 bases; bases with no gene match: 6. This CDR3 region has 15 residues. CDR3 sequence (DNA): TGTGCCAGCAGCAAAAGACAGGGAGGCAATCAGCCCCAGCATTTT. This sequence encodes CASSKRQGGNQPQHF. Full variable domain (rest looked up from reference TRBV5-5 and TRBJ1-5): DAGVTQSPTHLIKTRGQQVTLRCSPISGHKSVSWYQQVLGQGPQFIFQYYEKEERGRGNFPDRFSARQFPNYSSELNVNALLLGDSALYLCASSKRQGGNQPQHFGDGTRLSIL.

This clone was seen once. The gene calls are TRBV30 and TRBJ1-2; no clear D gene. Trimming removed 0 bases from V and 7 bases from J, with 9 bases in between. This CDR3 has 12 amino acids. The germline V gene has CDR1 GTSNPN and CDR2 SVGIG (reference sequence). CDR3 bases: TGTGCCTGGAGTGTACTCGGGGTTGGCTACACCTTC. Protein sequence: CAWSVLGVGYTF.

The V call is TRBV11-2, the J call TRBJ1-1, with 7 nucleotides matching TRBD1. CDR1 SGHAT and CDR2 FQNNGV come from the germline V gene. The CDR3 has 14 amino acids. V lost 5 bases and J lost 4; bases outside the gene matches: 7. CDR3 protein: CASSPDRVGTEAFF. In nucleotides, the CDR3 is TGTGCCAGCAGCCCCGACAGGGTGGGCACTGAAGCTTTCTTT.

The chain combines TRBV7-9 with TRBJ1-1; no definite D call. CDR1 is SEHNR and CDR2 is FQNEAQ in the germline V gene (reference sequence). The ends were cut back, 1 base at V and 0 bases at J, with 12 bases in the middle. This CDR3 comprises 16 residues. CDR3 in amino acids: CASSLGSTGMNTEAFF. For the CDR3, the DNA is TGTGCCAGCAGCTTAGGATCTACCGGGATGAACACTGAAGCTTTCTTT. Based on the CDR3 plus reference TRBV7-9 and TRBJ1-1, the full variable domain is DTGVSQNPRHKITKRGQNVTFRCDPISEHNRLYWYRQTLGQGPEFLTYFQNEAQLEKSRLLSDRFSAERPKGSFSTLEIQRTEQGDSAMYLCASSLGSTGMNTEAFFGQGTRLTVV.

The chain is built from TRBV1 and TRBJ2-5; the D segment call TRBD2 is taken from the table without a DNA check. TRBV1 is recorded as a pseudogene. The CDR3 covers 16 residues. CDR3 in amino acids: CTSSQVMAGVEWTQYF. CDR3 sequence (DNA): TGCACCAGCAGCCAAGTCATGGCGGGAGTAGAATGGACCCAGTACTTC.

This sequence joins TRBV29-1 and TRBJ2-1; D perhaps matches TRBD2 (5 bases). V was cut by 2 bases and J by 4 bases, with 15 bases left in between. The CDR3 is 15 amino acids. Looked up from germline, CDR1 is SQVTM and CDR2 is ANQGSEA. CDR3 region: CSVEKSVRRYNEQFF. In DNA form, the CDR3 reads TGCAGCGTTGAAAAGTCAGTGAGGAGGTACAATGAGCAGTTCTTC.

CDR3 coding DNA: TGCAGCGAGAGCCTCGGGACAGGGAGTTTAGCTTTCTTT. This gives the protein CSESLGTGSLAFF. This chain joins TRBV29-1 and TRBJ1-1; TRBD1 matches 9 bases. V gave up 7 bases and J gave up 10 bases; unmatched junction bases: 13. CDR1 and CDR2 from the germline V gene are SQVTM and ANQGSEA. CDR3 length: 13 amino acids.

This clone was picked up a small number of times. This chain connects TRBV27 to TRBJ2-1; 8 bases line up with TRBD1. V lost 5 bases and J lost 10; bases outside the gene matches: 7. Germline values: CDR1 MNHEY, CDR2 SMNVEV (reference sequence). CDR3 length: 13 residues. The CDR3 here is CASSPRTGREQFF. The CDR3 DNA reads TGTGCCAGCAGTCCCCGGACAGGGCGAGAGCAGTTCTTC.

CDR3 loop: CASSLVRVPNYGYTF. Here the CDR3 DNA reads TGTGCCAGCAGCTTAGTTCGGGTACCTAACTATGGCTACACCTTC. The chain combines TRBV11-2 with TRBJ1-2; no clear D gene. This CDR3 has 15 residues. The V gene's germline CDR1 is SGHAT and CDR2 FQNNGV. V gave up 1 base and J gave up 0 bases, with 9 bases separating them.

The chain joins TRBV28 to TRBJ2-3, with D possibly matching TRBD2 (5 bases). Between the trimmed V and J ends, which lost 5 bases and 3 bases, there was a span of 12 bases. This CDR3 comprises 14 residues. The V gene's germline CDR1 is MDHEN and CDR2 SYDVKM. In DNA form, the CDR3 reads TGTGCCAGCAGTGAGGATTCGGGGACAGATACGCAGTATTTT. Translating it yields CASSEDSGTDTQYF.